The T cell receptor beta chain under discussion was sequenced for a study of OX40 agonist ivuxolimab in advanced cancers. Turning to the study itself: One patient with hepatocellular carcinoma and two with cutaneous melanoma, three in all, had partial responses. Study-wide results and limits: The authors did not determine the antigen specificity of the expanded peripheral T cells.

Note on this clone: The antigen is not known.

Peripheral blood came from all dose cohorts at three timepoints. Germline V gene sequence: CDR1 SGHRS, CDR2 YFSETQ. Trimming cost V 0 bases and J 0 bases; bases outside gene matches: 3. The CDR3 contains 16 residues. Assay used: immunoSEQ multiplex PCR; TCRdb lists only in-frame clones, some missing. The repertoire has approximately 69,000 clones, approximately 90% of them found once; the top ten carry around 0.3%. The sample here was CD4+ or CD8+ T cells sorted from blood, taken in a trial of the OX40 agonist ivuxolimab. This receptor was identified in an adult with an advanced solid tumor such as melanoma, head and neck, liver or kidney cancer. The chain employs TRBV5-1 and TRBJ1-1; 9 nucleotides match TRBD1. Here the CDR3 DNA reads TGCGCCAGCAGCTTGGTACAGGGGGCCGTGAACACTGAAGCTTTCTTT. Translating it yields CASSLVQGAVNTEAFF.